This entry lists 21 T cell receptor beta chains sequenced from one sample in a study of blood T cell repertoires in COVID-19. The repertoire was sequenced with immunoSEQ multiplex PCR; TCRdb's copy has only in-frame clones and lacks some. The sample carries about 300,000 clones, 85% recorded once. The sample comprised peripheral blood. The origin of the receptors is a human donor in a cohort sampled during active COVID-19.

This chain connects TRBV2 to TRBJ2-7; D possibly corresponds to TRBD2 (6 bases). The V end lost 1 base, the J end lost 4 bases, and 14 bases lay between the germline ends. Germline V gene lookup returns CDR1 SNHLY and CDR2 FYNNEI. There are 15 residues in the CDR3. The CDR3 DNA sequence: TGTGCCAGCAGTGAAGGGGTCCTGGGACTTTACGAGCAGTACTTC. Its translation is CASSEGVLGLYEQYF.

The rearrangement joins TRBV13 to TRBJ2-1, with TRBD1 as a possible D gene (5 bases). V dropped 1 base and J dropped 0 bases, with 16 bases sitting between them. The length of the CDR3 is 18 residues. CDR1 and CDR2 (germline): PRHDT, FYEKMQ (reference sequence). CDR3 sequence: CASSLAGLKSSSYNEQFF. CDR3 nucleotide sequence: TGTGCCAGCAGCTTAGCAGGGTTGAAGAGCTCCTCCTACAATGAGCAGTTCTTC. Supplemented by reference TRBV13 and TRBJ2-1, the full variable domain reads AAGVIQSPRHLIKEKRETATLKCYPIPRHDTVYWYQQGPGQDPQFLISFYEKMQSDKGSIPDRFSAQQFSDYHSELNMSSLELGDSALYFCASSLAGLKSSSYNEQFFGPGTRLTVL.

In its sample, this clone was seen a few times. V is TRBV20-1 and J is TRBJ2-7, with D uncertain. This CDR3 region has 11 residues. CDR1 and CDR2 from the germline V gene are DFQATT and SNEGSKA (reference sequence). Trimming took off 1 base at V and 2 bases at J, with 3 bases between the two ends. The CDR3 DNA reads TGCAGTGCTAGAGGAGCCTACGAGCAGTACTTC. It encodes CSARGAYEQYF.

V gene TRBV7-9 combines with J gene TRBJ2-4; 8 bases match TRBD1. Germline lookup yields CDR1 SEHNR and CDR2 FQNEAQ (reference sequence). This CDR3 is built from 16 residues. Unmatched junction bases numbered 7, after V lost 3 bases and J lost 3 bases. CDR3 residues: CASSFLTGVGKNIQYF. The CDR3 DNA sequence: TGTGCCAGCAGCTTCCTGACAGGGGTTGGCAAAAACATTCAGTACTTC.

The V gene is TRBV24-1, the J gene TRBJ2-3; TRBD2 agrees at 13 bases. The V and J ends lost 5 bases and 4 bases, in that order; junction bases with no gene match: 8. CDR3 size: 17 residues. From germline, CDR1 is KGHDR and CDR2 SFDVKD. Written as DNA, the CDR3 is TGTGCCACCAGTGGTTTAGGACTAGCGGGAGAATCAGATACGCAGTATTTT. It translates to CATSGLGLAGESDTQYF.

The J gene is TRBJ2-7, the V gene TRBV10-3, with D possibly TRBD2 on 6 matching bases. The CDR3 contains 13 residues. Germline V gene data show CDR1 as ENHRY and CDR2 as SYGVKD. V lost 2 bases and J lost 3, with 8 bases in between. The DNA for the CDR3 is TGTGCCATCAGTGAGCTGGGGGGCTACGAGCAGTACTTC. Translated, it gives CAISELGGYEQYF.

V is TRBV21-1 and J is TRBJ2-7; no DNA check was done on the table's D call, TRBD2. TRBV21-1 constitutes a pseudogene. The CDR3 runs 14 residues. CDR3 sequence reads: CASSPRVTNYEQYF. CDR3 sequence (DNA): TGTGCCAGCAGCCCCCGGGTCACCAACTACGAGCAGTACTTC.

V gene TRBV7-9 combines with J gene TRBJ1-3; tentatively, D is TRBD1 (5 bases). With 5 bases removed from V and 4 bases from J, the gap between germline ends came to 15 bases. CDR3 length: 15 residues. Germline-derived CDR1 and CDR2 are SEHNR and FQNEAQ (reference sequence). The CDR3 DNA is TGTGCCAGCAGCGCCCAGGGAATTGGAGGAAACACCATATATTTT. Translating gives CASSAQGIGGNTIYF.

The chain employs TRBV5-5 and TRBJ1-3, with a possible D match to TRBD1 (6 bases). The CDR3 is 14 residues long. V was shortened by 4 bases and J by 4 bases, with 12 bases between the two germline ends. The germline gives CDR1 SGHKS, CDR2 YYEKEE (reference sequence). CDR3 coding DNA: TGTGCCAGCAGCCGAACAGGGTCCGGAAACACCATATATTTT. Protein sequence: CASSRTGSGNTIYF. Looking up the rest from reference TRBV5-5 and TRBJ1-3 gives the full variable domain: DAGVTQSPTHLIKTRGQQVTLRCSPISGHKSVSWYQQVLGQGPQFIFQYYEKEERGRGNFPDRFSARQFPNYSSELNVNALLLGDSALYLCASSRTGSGNTIYFGEGSWLTVV.

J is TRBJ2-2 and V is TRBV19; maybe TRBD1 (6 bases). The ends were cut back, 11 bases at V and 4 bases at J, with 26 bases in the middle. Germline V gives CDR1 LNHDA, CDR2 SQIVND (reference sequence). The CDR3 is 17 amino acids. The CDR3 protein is CAPDSELLRGSTGELFF. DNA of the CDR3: TGTGCCCCCGACTCCGAACTTCTTAGGGGGAGCACCGGGGAGCTGTTTTTT.

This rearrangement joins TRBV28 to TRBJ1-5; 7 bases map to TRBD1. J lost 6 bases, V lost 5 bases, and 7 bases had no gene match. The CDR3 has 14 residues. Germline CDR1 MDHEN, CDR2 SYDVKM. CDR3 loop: CASSTQGTIQPQHF. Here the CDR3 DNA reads TGTGCCAGCAGTACACAGGGGACGATTCAGCCCCAGCATTTT.

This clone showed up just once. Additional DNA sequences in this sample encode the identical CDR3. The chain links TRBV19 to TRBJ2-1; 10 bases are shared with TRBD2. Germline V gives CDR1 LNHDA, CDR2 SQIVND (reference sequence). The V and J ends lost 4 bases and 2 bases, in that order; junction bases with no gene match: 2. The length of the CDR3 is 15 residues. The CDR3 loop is CASSTLAGAYNEQFF. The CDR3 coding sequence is TGTGCCAGTAGTACTCTAGCGGGAGCCTACAATGAGCAGTTCTTC.

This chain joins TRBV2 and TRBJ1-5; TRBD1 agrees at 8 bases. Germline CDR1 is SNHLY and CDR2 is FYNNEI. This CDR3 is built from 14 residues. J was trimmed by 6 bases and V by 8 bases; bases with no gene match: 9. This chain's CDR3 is CASLDREGAQPQHF. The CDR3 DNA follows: TGTGCCAGCCTGGACAGGGAGGGAGCTCAGCCCCAGCATTTT.

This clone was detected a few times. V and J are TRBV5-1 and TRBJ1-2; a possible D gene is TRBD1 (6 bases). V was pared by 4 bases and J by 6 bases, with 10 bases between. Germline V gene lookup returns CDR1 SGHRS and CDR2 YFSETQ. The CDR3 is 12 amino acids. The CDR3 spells CASSLSGDGYTF. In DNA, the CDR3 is TGCGCCAGCAGCCTGTCAGGGGATGGCTACACCTTC.

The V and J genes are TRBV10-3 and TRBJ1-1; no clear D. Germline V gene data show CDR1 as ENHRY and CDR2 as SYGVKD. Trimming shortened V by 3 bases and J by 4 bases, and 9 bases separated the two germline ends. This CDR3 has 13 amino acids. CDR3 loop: CAISDSRVTEAFF. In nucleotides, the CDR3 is TGTGCCATCAGTGATTCCCGGGTCACTGAAGCTTTCTTT.

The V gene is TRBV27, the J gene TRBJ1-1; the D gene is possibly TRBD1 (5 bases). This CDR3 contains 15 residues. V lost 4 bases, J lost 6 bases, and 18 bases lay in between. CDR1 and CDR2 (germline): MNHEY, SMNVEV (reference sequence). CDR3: CASSSLGGERPEAFF. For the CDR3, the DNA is TGTGCCAGCAGTTCCCTGGGGGGGGAGAGACCTGAAGCTTTCTTT.

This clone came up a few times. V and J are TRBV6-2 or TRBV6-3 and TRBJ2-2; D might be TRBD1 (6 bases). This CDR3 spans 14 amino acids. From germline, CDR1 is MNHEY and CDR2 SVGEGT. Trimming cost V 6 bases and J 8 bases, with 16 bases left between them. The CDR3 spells CASSKNRVSGELFF. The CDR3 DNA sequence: TGTGCCAGCAGCAAAAACAGGGTCTCAGGGGAGCTGTTTTTT.

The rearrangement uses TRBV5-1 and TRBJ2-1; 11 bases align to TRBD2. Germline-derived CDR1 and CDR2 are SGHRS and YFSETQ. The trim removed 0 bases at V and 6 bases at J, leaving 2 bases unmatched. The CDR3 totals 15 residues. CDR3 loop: CASSLVAGGPNEQFF. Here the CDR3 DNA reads TGCGCCAGCAGCTTGGTAGCGGGAGGGCCCAATGAGCAGTTCTTC.

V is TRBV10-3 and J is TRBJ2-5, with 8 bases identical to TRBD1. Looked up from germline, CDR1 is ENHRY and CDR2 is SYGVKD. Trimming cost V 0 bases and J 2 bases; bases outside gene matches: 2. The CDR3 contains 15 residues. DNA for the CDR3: TGTGCCATCAGTGAGTCGGGACAGGCACAAGAGACCCAGTACTTC. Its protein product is CAISESGQAQETQYF.

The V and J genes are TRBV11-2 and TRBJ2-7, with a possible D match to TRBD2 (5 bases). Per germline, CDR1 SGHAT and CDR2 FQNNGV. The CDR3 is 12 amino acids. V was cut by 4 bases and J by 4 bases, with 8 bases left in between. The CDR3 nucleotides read TGTGCCAGCAGCTACGGGGTTTACGAGCAGTACTTC. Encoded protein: CASSYGVYEQYF.

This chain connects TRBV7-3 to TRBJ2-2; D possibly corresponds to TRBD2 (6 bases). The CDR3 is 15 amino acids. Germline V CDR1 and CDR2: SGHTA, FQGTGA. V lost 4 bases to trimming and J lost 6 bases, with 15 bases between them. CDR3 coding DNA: TGTGCCAGCAGCTCAGGATCAGGAGGGTCCGGGGAGCTGTTTTTT. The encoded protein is CASSSGSGGSGELFF. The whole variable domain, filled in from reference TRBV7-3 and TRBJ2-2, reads GAGVSQTPSNKVTEKGKYVELRCDPISGHTALYWYRQSLGQGPEFLIYFQGTGAADDSGLPNDRFFAVRPEGSVSTLKIQRTERGDSAVYLCASSSGSGGSGELFFGEGSRLTVL.